The 23 T cell receptor beta chains below all came from one sample that was sequenced in a study of blood T cell repertoires in COVID-19. The method was immunoSEQ multiplex PCR; TCRdb's version includes in-frame clones alone and lacks a portion of them. The table shows roughly 180,000 clones, with 75% to 85% occurring only once. Material: peripheral blood. These receptors were obtained from a middle-aged woman with COVID-19, enrolled during active disease.

J is TRBJ2-1 and V is TRBV11-2; 7 bases agree with TRBD2. This CDR3 is built from 16 residues. Germline V gene sequence: CDR1 SGHAT, CDR2 FQNNGV. Losses at the gene ends were 1 base for V and 4 bases for J; bases not matched to a gene: 7. This CDR3 is CASSLVPSGLYNEQFF. Here the CDR3 DNA reads TGTGCCAGCAGCTTAGTCCCTAGCGGATTATACAATGAGCAGTTCTTC.

The genes are TRBV30 and TRBJ2-1; no clear D. This CDR3 has 11 residues. Trimming stripped 4 bases from V and 10 bases from J, with 11 bases between. Germline V gives CDR1 GTSNPN, CDR2 SVGIG (reference sequence). CDR3: CAWNRVVEQFF. In DNA, the CDR3 is TGTGCCTGGAACCGGGTCGTCGAGCAGTTCTTC.

The chain is built from TRBV10-2 and TRBJ2-7; 8 positions match TRBD1. Germline CDR1 reads WSHSY; CDR2 reads SAAADI. V was clipped by 6 bases and J by 4 bases; unmatched bases: 5. CDR3 length: 13 residues. The CDR3 DNA reads TGCGCCAGCAGCGGGGACAGGCATTACGAGCAGTACGTC. Translated: CASSGDRHYEQYV.

This clone was picked up many times. The V call is TRBV10-1, the J call TRBJ1-2; D uncertain. Germline CDR1 reads WNHNN; CDR2 reads SYGVQD (reference sequence). This CDR3 contains 13 residues. The V end lost 3 bases, the J end lost 2 bases, and 7 bases lay between the germline ends. In nucleotides, the CDR3 is TGCGCCAGCAGTGACGGAGTGAACTATGGCTACACCTTC. Its translation: CASSDGVNYGYTF.

The rearrangement uses TRBV5-1 and TRBJ2-5, with 9 bases matching TRBD2. The CDR3 has 15 amino acids. Germline V gives CDR1 SGHRS, CDR2 YFSETQ. Trimming removed 1 base from V and 5 bases from J; junction bases left unmatched: 6. The CDR3 nucleotides read TGCGCCAGCAGCTTGATTAGCGGGAGTAGGGAGACCCAGTACTTC. The encoded protein is CASSLISGSRETQYF.

Comment on this clone: An end of the junction does not agree with germline; a read error may underlie this. The chain combines TRBV7-7 with TRBJ2-2, with 7 bases fitting TRBD2. This CDR3 comprises 15 residues. Germline V gene lookup returns CDR1 SSHAT and CDR2 FNYEAQ (reference sequence). CDR3 bases: TGTGCTAGCAGCTTAGTTTCCGGGGGGAACGGGGAGCTGTTTTTT. The encoded protein is CASSLVSGGNGELFF.

This clone turned up a few times. The rearrangement links TRBV6-1 to TRBJ2-7; 9 nucleotides align to TRBD2. Germline CDR1 reads MNHNS; CDR2 reads SASEGT. There are 15 residues in the CDR3. The junction had 3 bases not matched to a gene; V was cut back by 1 base and J by 2 bases. The CDR3 is CASSEEAGGPYEQYV. In DNA form, the CDR3 reads TGTGCCAGCAGTGAAGAGGCGGGGGGGCCCTACGAGCAGTACGTC.

The rearrangement uses TRBV19 and TRBJ1-2; 8 bases match TRBD1. The CDR3 covers 14 residues. Germline CDR1 LNHDA, CDR2 SQIVND (reference sequence). The V and J ends lost 7 bases and 5 bases, in that order; junction bases with no gene match: 9. CDR3 loop: CASIRTGNGYGYTF. As DNA, the CDR3 is TGTGCCAGTATAAGGACAGGGAACGGTTATGGCTACACCTTC.

The chain has TRBV14 and TRBJ2-3; 11 bases line up with TRBD2. Trimming removed 7 bases from V and 3 bases from J; junction bases left unmatched: 9. The CDR3 is 16 amino acids. CDR1 is SGHDN, CDR2 FVKESK, per germline. The CDR3 loop reads CASTPIAGGQTDTQYF. CDR3 sequence (DNA): TGTGCCAGCACCCCGATAGCGGGGGGGCAGACAGATACGCAGTATTTT.

This chain joins TRBV5-6 and TRBJ1-3, with no clear D. This CDR3 is 13 amino acids long. Germline CDR1 and CDR2: SGHDT and YYEEEE. V was trimmed by 5 bases and J by 3 bases, leaving 9 bases between them. Here the CDR3 reads CASRSGGGNTIYF. The CDR3, as DNA: TGTGCCAGCAGAAGCGGTGGTGGAAACACCATATATTTT. Based on the CDR3 plus reference TRBV5-6 and TRBJ1-3, the full variable domain is DAGVTQSPTHLIKTRGQQVTLRCSPKSGHDTVSWYQQALGQGPQFIFQYYEEEERQRGNFPDRFSGHQFPNYSSELNVNALLLGDSALYLCASRSGGGNTIYFGEGSWLTVV.

The chain employs TRBV19 and TRBJ2-1; D is perhaps TRBD1 (7 bases). The germline V and J ends were trimmed by 6 bases and 10 bases, with 25 bases remaining between them. CDR1 is LNHDA and CDR2 is SQIVND in the germline V gene (reference sequence). CDR3 size: 16 residues. This CDR3 reads CASSPRGARETGEQFF. The CDR3 DNA follows: TGTGCCAGTAGCCCTAGAGGGGCCCGGGAGACAGGGGAGCAGTTCTTC.

A note on this clone: Other DNA sequences in the same sample also yield this CDR3. In nucleotides, the CDR3 is TGTGCCAGCAGTTTGGGACAGGCTTATGGCTACACCTTC. Its translation: CASSLGQAYGYTF. The rearrangement uses TRBV27 and TRBJ1-2, with TRBD1 identical over 8 bases. Germline V lookup: CDR1 MNHEY, CDR2 SMNVEV (reference sequence). V lost 3 bases and J lost 5; bases outside the gene matches: 2. This CDR3 has 13 residues.

V and J are TRBV18 and TRBJ2-3; TRBD2 might be the D (6 bases). The V end lost 3 bases, the J end lost 0 bases, and 16 bases lay between the germline ends. This CDR3 has 17 residues. The germline gives CDR1 KGHSH, CDR2 LQKENI. DNA for the CDR3: TGTGCCAGCTCACCGGCAGTGGGGGGAATAAGCACAGATACGCAGTATTTT. Protein product: CASSPAVGGISTDTQYF.

The genes are TRBV29-1 and TRBJ1-1; the D is unclear. The CDR3 sequence is 13 residues long. Germline values: CDR1 SQVTM, CDR2 ANQGSEA. Trimming took 0 bases from V and 5 from J, leaving 10 bases between them. The CDR3: CSVEEVGRTEAFF. The CDR3 DNA sequence: TGCAGCGTTGAAGAGGTGGGGAGGACTGAAGCTTTCTTT.

This chain joins TRBV10-3 and TRBJ1-5, with 7 bases fitting TRBD1. Per the germline V gene, CDR1 is ENHRY and CDR2 is SYGVKD. V was clipped by 4 bases and J by 9 bases; unmatched bases: 6. The CDR3 spans 13 residues. In nucleotides, the CDR3 is TGTGCCATCAGTGCGGCATCAGGGGGGCCCCAGCATTTT. Protein product: CAISAASGGPQHF.

This clone was detected a few times. The rearrangement links TRBV28 to TRBJ1-2; D is perhaps TRBD1 (6 bases). Germline assignment: CDR1 MDHEN and CDR2 SYDVKM. Trimming removed 1 base from V and 5 bases from J, with 11 bases in between. The CDR3 is 14 amino acids. The CDR3 reads CASSLLGASYGYTF. CDR3 nucleotides: TGTGCCAGCAGTTTATTGGGGGCCAGTTATGGCTACACCTTC.

The gene calls are TRBV6-5 and TRBJ2-2; the match to TRBD2 covers 7 bases. This CDR3 is 12 amino acids long. Trimming removed 4 bases from V and 9 bases from J; junction bases left unmatched: 2. Germline CDR1 and CDR2: MNHEY and SVGAGI. DNA for the CDR3: TGTGCCAGCAGTTGGGGGGGGAGGGAGCTGTTTTTT. It encodes CASSWGGRELFF.

This clone has just a few counts. J is TRBJ2-7 and V is TRBV19; 8 bases line up with TRBD1. Germline CDR1 reads LNHDA; CDR2 reads SQIVND (reference sequence). The CDR3 contains 14 residues. V was pared by 6 bases and J by 4 bases, with 8 bases of the junction left unmatched. In nucleotides, the CDR3 is TGTGCCAGTAGGGATTGGACAGGGTCGTACGAGCAGTACTTC. It encodes CASRDWTGSYEQYF. Using reference TRBV19 and TRBJ2-7 for the parts outside the CDR3, the full variable domain is DGGITQSPKYLFRKEGQNVTLSCEQNLNHDAMYWYRQDPGQGLRLIYYSQIVNDFQKGDIAEGYSVSREKKESFPLTVTSAQKNPTAFYLCASRDWTGSYEQYFGPGTRLTVT.

CDR3 nucleotides: TGTGCCAGCAGTATACTCAGCAGGGAGGAGTACTTC. It is translated as CASSILSREEYF. The rearrangement uses TRBV28 and TRBJ2-7; D may be TRBD2 (6 bases). The CDR3 extends over 12 amino acids. Trimming stripped 5 bases from V and 11 bases from J, with 16 bases between. Per the germline V gene, CDR1 is MDHEN and CDR2 is SYDVKM.

The chain recombines TRBV9 with TRBJ2-1, with 7 bases matching TRBD2. Per germline, CDR1 SGDLS and CDR2 YYNGEE. The CDR3 is made up of 15 amino acids. V shed 4 bases and J 0 bases; nucleotides not matched to a gene: 4. The CDR3 spells CASSLAGSSYNEQFF. In DNA form, the CDR3 reads TGTGCCAGCAGCTTAGCGGGTAGCTCCTACAATGAGCAGTTCTTC.

This clone was detected once. The rearrangement links TRBV9 to TRBJ2-7, with 7 bases aligning to TRBD2. The CDR3 totals 15 residues. Per the germline V gene, CDR1 is SGDLS and CDR2 is YYNGEE. The J segment lost 2 bases and the V segment lost 3 bases, leaving 8 bases of the junction unmatched. The CDR3 here is CASSEGGSRAYEQYF. Written as DNA, the CDR3 is TGTGCCAGCAGCGAGGGCGGGAGTCGGGCCTACGAGCAGTACTTC.

V usage is TRBV28 and J usage is TRBJ1-4; 7 nucleotides agree with TRBD1. The J segment lost 7 bases and the V segment lost 5 bases, leaving 16 bases of the junction unmatched. The V gene's germline CDR1 is MDHEN and CDR2 SYDVKM. CDR3 size: 17 residues. The CDR3 DNA reads TGTGCCAGCAGTGAAGGGGGTTGGCAGGGGGATCGTGAAAAACTGTTTTTT. Amino acid sequence: CASSEGGWQGDREKLFF. The full variable domain, its missing parts supplied by reference TRBV28 and TRBJ1-4, is DVKVTQSSRYLVKRTGEKVFLECVQDMDHENMFWYRQDPGLGLRLIYFSYDVKMKEKGDIPEGYSVSREKKERFSLILESASTNQTSMYLCASSEGGWQGDREKLFFGSGTQLSVL.

This chain connects TRBV10-3 to TRBJ2-1; tentatively, D is TRBD2 (7 bases). The CDR3 consists of 15 residues. V lost 7 bases, J lost 4 bases, and 17 bases lay in between. Germline assignment: CDR1 ENHRY and CDR2 SYGVKD. The CDR3 DNA follows: TGTGCCATCAAGGCAGGGGTTAGCGGGTACAATGAGCAGTTCTTC. Translation: CAIKAGVSGYNEQFF.